These 9 T cell receptor beta chains were sequenced from one sample in a study of T cell responses to AZD1222 COVID-19 vaccine (TCRdb year 2021). The time point label corresponds to: about 28 days (+/-7) after the second vaccine dose. Library prep was done by the immunoSEQ multiplex PCR assay. Sourced from immuneACCESS, this table was stored by TCRdb with only in-frame sequences that have V and J called. A share of the clones is absent; for the studies checked, an unresolved V gene accounts for under half, and the remainder has no known explanation. The sample data list about 69,000 clones, and around 80% of these were observed just once. The leading ten clones occupy over 11% of the sample. Source: peripheral blood, taken 28 days after the second AZD1222 dose. The receptors were sampled from an adult who received the AZD1222 COVID-19 vaccine.

This chain uses TRBV3-1 (or the pseudogene TRBV3-2) with TRBJ2-3; D assignment may be TRBD1 or TRBD2 (6 bases each). The CDR3 runs 14 residues. Germline CDR1 is LGHDT and CDR2 is YNNKEL (reference sequence). Between the trimmed V and J ends, which lost 8 bases and 4 bases, there was a span of 16 bases. The CDR3 region has the DNA TGTGCCAGCCGGCACGGAGGGGGAGCAGATACGCAGTATTTT. Encoded protein: CASRHGGGADTQYF.

The chain links TRBV27 to TRBJ2-3; D is undetermined. Trimming stripped 7 bases from V and 2 bases from J, with 4 bases between. CDR1 and CDR2 from the germline V gene are MNHEY and SMNVEV (reference sequence). This CDR3 contains 11 residues. CDR3 nucleotide sequence: TGTGCCAGCACTCACACAGATACGCAGTATTTT. Translation gives CASTHTDTQYF.

By frequency in the sample, this clone is large. The chain has TRBV6-5 and TRBJ1-1; 7 nucleotides agree with TRBD1. V shed 1 base and J 2 bases; nucleotides not matched to a gene: 4. The CDR3 has 15 residues. Germline lookup yields CDR1 MNHEY and CDR2 SVGAGI. In nucleotides, the CDR3 is TGTGCCAGCAGTTACTTCGGGACAGACAACACTGAAGCTTTCTTT. This sequence encodes CASSYFGTDNTEAFF.

The sample holds a few counts of this clone. V usage is TRBV7-9 and J usage is TRBJ1-1; TRBD1 might be the D (6 bases). From germline, CDR1 is SEHNR and CDR2 FQNEAQ (reference sequence). The CDR3 spans 14 residues. Trimming stripped 3 bases from V and 5 bases from J, with 13 bases between. The CDR3 DNA reads as TGTGCCAGCAGCTTTCCGGGGGCTGGAACTGAAGCTTTCTTT. Residues: CASSFPGAGTEAFF.

This rearrangement joins TRBV9 to TRBJ2-2, with 11 bases identical to TRBD1. This CDR3 has 16 residues. From germline, CDR1 is SGDLS and CDR2 YYNGEE. The junction had 4 bases not matched to a gene; V was cut back by 0 bases and J by 6 bases. Here the CDR3 DNA reads TGTGCCAGCAGCGTAGGCTTGGGACAGGGGGCCGGGGAGCTGTTTTTT. It specifies CASSVGLGQGAGELFF.

The table lists this clone with a count of one. The V call is TRBV5-1, the J call TRBJ1-4; the match to TRBD1 covers 7 bases. The germline gives CDR1 SGHRS, CDR2 YFSETQ. The junction had 13 bases not matched to a gene; V was cut back by 4 bases and J by 7 bases. The CDR3 length is 16 residues. The CDR3 loop is CASSLSIPGGSEKLFF. The CDR3 coding sequence is TGCGCCAGCAGCCTAAGCATCCCAGGGGGTTCTGAAAAACTGTTTTTT.

The J gene is TRBJ2-3, the V gene TRBV9, with D tentatively TRBD2 (5 bases). The V end lost 0 bases, the J end lost 0 bases, and 8 bases lay between the germline ends. CDR1 and CDR2 from the germline V gene are SGDLS and YYNGEE. This CDR3 spans 15 amino acids. The CDR3 DNA follows: TGTGCCAGCAGCGTAGACGGGGATAGCACAGATACGCAGTATTTT. This translates into CASSVDGDSTDTQYF.

In DNA, the CDR3 is TGTGCCAGCAGGGTGGACATACAAGAGACCCAGTACTTC. Its protein is CASRVDIQETQYF. This chain connects TRBV5-4 to TRBJ2-5; tentatively, D is TRBD1 (5 bases). The germline V gene has CDR1 SGHNT and CDR2 YYREEE (reference sequence). V dropped 5 bases and J dropped 2 bases, with 10 bases sitting between them. The CDR3 is 13 amino acids.

This clone was seen more than once but under ten times. The chain links TRBV19 to TRBJ1-6; D is unresolved. V was shortened by 5 bases and J by 10 bases, with 15 bases between the two germline ends. Germline CDR1 reads LNHDA; CDR2 reads SQIVND (reference sequence). There are 14 residues in the CDR3. CDR3 residues: CASSPRQFASPLHF. CDR3 nucleotides: TGTGCCAGTAGTCCCCGTCAGTTCGCCTCACCCCTCCACTTT.